A selection of T cell receptor beta chains follows, all from one sample in a study of long-term antiretroviral therapy in people with HIV. The data were produced by immunoSEQ multiplex PCR, yet TCRdb's version contains in-frame clones alone and is incomplete. Of some 2,500 clones listed, approximately 79% were seen once; the top ten hold around 9.4%. Sequencing used unsorted PBMCs, obtained 0.4 years before starting antiretroviral therapy. The receptors come from a woman between 40 and 50 years old with HIV. CDR3s include the opening cysteine and the closing phenylalanine or tryptophan. Each record gives: J gene, V gene, clone size, D gene, CDR3 DNA, CDR3 protein. The D gene is left open where the match is weak. Clone size is shown for a subset of rows, as once, few, many or a class of expanded clone.

j_gene: TRBJ1-5
v_gene: TRBV13
abundance: few
d_gene: .
CDR3nt: TGTGCCAGCAGCACCAGACAGAGCAATCAGCCCCAGCATTTT
CDR3aa: CASSTRQSNQPQHF

j_gene: TRBJ2-6
v_gene: TRBV9
abundance: .
d_gene: TRBD1
CDR3nt: TGTGCCAGCAGCCCAAGGACAGGGGATCATATTGGGGCCAACGTCCTGACTTTC
CDR3aa: CASSPRTGDHIGANVLTF

j_gene: TRBJ1-2
v_gene: TRBV5-1
abundance: .
d_gene: .
CDR3nt: TGCGCCAGCAGCTTGGGATATGTTTCTGACTATGGCTACACCTTC
CDR3aa: CASSLGYVSDYGYTF

j_gene: TRBJ1-1
v_gene: TRBV4-2
abundance: .
d_gene: .
CDR3nt: TGTGCCAGCAGCCAAGGGGGCCGGAGACAGGAGAACACTGAAGCTTTCTTT
CDR3aa: CASSQGGRRQENTEAFF

j_gene: TRBJ2-6
v_gene: TRBV5-5
abundance: .
d_gene: .
CDR3nt: TGTGCCAGCAACCTGGCGTCTGGGGCCAACGTCCTGACTTTC
CDR3aa: CASNLASGANVLTF

j_gene: TRBJ2-1
v_gene: TRBV5-1
abundance: .
d_gene: .
CDR3nt: TGCGCCAGCAGCGAGACACCTAACTCCTACAATGAGCAGTTCTTC
CDR3aa: CASSETPNSYNEQFF

j_gene: TRBJ2-5
v_gene: TRBV19
abundance: .
d_gene: .
CDR3nt: TGTGCCAGTAGTATAGGACTAGAAAGTGGCGAGACCCAGTACTTC
CDR3aa: CASSIGLESGETQYF

j_gene: TRBJ2-3
v_gene: TRBV7-2
abundance: .
d_gene: .
CDR3nt: TGTGCCAGCACCCTTCAGGGGCATGTGGCGGATACGCAGTATTTT
CDR3aa: CASTLQGHVADTQYF

j_gene: TRBJ1-2
v_gene: TRBV7-9
abundance: few
d_gene: TRBD1
CDR3nt: TGTGCCAGCAGCTTAGGGGACAGGGGACCGTCGGATGGCTACACCTTC
CDR3aa: CASSLGDRGPSDGYTF

j_gene: TRBJ1-2
v_gene: TRBV7-9
abundance: .
d_gene: .
CDR3nt: TGTGCCAGCAGCTTAGCCGGTACCGGGACTTCGAATGGCTACACCTTC
CDR3aa: CASSLAGTGTSNGYTF

j_gene: TRBJ2-7
v_gene: TRBV14
abundance: large
d_gene: TRBD1
CDR3nt: TGTGCCAGCAGCCAAATGGTTTGGACAGGGGGCGAATACGAGCAGTACTTC
CDR3aa: CASSQMVWTGGEYEQYF

j_gene: TRBJ2-2
v_gene: TRBV19
abundance: .
d_gene: .
CDR3nt: TGTGCCAGTAGTATAAATTTTGACTCCAACACCGGGGAGCTGTTTTTT
CDR3aa: CASSINFDSNTGELFF

j_gene: TRBJ1-2
v_gene: TRBV5-6
abundance: few
d_gene: .
CDR3nt: TGTGCCAGCAGCTTGGGCGGAGCTAACTATGGCTACACCTTC
CDR3aa: CASSLGGANYGYTF

j_gene: TRBJ2-3
v_gene: TRBV5-4
abundance: .
d_gene: TRBD2
CDR3nt: TGTGCCAGCAGCATATCTCTTGGGACTAGCGGGGCAGATACGCAGTATTTT
CDR3aa: CASSISLGTSGADTQYF

j_gene: TRBJ2-2
v_gene: TRBV6-1
abundance: large
d_gene: .
CDR3nt: TGTGCCAGTCCAAATAGGGGCACCGGGGAGCTGTTTTTT
CDR3aa: CASPNRGTGELFF

j_gene: TRBJ2-7
v_gene: TRBV6-5
abundance: .
d_gene: TRBD2
CDR3nt: TGTGCCAGCAGTCTCGGACTAGCGAGAGACTACGAGCAGTACTTC
CDR3aa: CASSLGLARDYEQYF

j_gene: TRBJ2-7
v_gene: TRBV19
abundance: .
d_gene: TRBD1
CDR3nt: TGTGCCAGTAGTATAGGACAGGGGGTCGGCCTCTACGAGCAGTACTTC
CDR3aa: CASSIGQGVGLYEQYF

j_gene: TRBJ2-7
v_gene: TRBV7-9
abundance: .
d_gene: .
CDR3nt: TGTGCCAGCAGCTTGATCGGGATCGAGCAGTACTTC
CDR3aa: CASSLIGIEQYF

j_gene: TRBJ2-7
v_gene: TRBV6-6
abundance: few
d_gene: TRBD1
CDR3nt: TGTGCCAGCAGTTACCCTAAGACAGGGCTCGACGAGCAGTACTTC
CDR3aa: CASSYPKTGLDEQYF

j_gene: TRBJ1-1
v_gene: TRBV7-9
abundance: .
d_gene: TRBD1
CDR3nt: TGTGCCAGCAGCTTGGGGAACAGGGGCAACACTGAAGCTTTCTTT
CDR3aa: CASSLGNRGNTEAFF

j_gene: TRBJ2-5
v_gene: TRBV12-5
abundance: .
d_gene: TRBD1
CDR3nt: TGTGCTAGTGGTTCGGGGGCCGCCGGGACAGGTGAATCGGAGACCCAGTACTTC
CDR3aa: CASGSGAAGTGESETQYF

j_gene: TRBJ2-1
v_gene: TRBV6-6
abundance: .
d_gene: TRBD1
CDR3nt: TGTGCCAGCAGCAGGGGACAGGGAAATGAGCAGTTCTTC
CDR3aa: CASSRGQGNEQFF

j_gene: TRBJ2-6
v_gene: TRBV6-1
abundance: .
d_gene: TRBD1
CDR3nt: TGTGCCAGCAGTGACCGGGACAGGGGGCTAGTACGTGGGGCCAACGTCCTGACTTTC
CDR3aa: CASSDRDRGLVRGANVLTF

j_gene: TRBJ2-5
v_gene: TRBV7-2
abundance: large
d_gene: TRBD2
CDR3nt: TGTGCCAGCAGCTCTCCGGGACTAGCGGATTCCCAAGAGACCCAGTACTTC
CDR3aa: CASSSPGLADSQETQYF

j_gene: TRBJ2-3
v_gene: TRBV2
abundance: .
d_gene: TRBD2
CDR3nt: TGTGCCAGCGTAGGCGGGACTAGCGGGAGTAATACGCAGTATTTT
CDR3aa: CASVGGTSGSNTQYF

j_gene: TRBJ2-7
v_gene: TRBV7-3
abundance: .
d_gene: TRBD2
CDR3nt: TGTGCCAGCAGCTCAGCTAGCGGGAGAGGCGAGCAGTACTTC
CDR3aa: CASSSASGRGEQYF

j_gene: TRBJ1-2
v_gene: TRBV30
abundance: .
d_gene: .
CDR3nt: TGTGCCTGGAGTAAGAAACAGGGACCTAACTATGGCTACACCTTC
CDR3aa: CAWSKKQGPNYGYTF

j_gene: TRBJ2-7
v_gene: TRBV13
abundance: .
d_gene: .
CDR3nt: TGTGCCAGCAGCTTAGCCGCCTCCTACGAGCAGTACTTC
CDR3aa: CASSLAASYEQYF

j_gene: TRBJ1-2
v_gene: TRBV14
abundance: .
d_gene: .
CDR3nt: TGTGCCAGCAGCCAAGATCGTTTGGGGGGAGGCTACACCTTC
CDR3aa: CASSQDRLGGGYTF

j_gene: TRBJ1-5
v_gene: TRBV2
abundance: .
d_gene: TRBD1
CDR3nt: TGTGCCAGCAGCTACGACAGGGGGCACAATCAGCCCCAGCATTTT
CDR3aa: CASSYDRGHNQPQHF

j_gene: TRBJ2-1
v_gene: TRBV5-6
abundance: .
d_gene: .
CDR3nt: TGTGCCAGCAGCTTGGTCTTAGGGGAGCAGTTCTTC
CDR3aa: CASSLVLGEQFF

j_gene: TRBJ2-7
v_gene: TRBV21-1
abundance: .
d_gene: .
CDR3nt: TGTGCCAGCAGCAGAAGACAGGGATTAGCCTCCTACGAGCAGTACTTC
CDR3aa: CASSRRQGLASYEQYF

j_gene: TRBJ2-3
v_gene: TRBV9
abundance: .
d_gene: .
CDR3nt: TGTGCCAGCAGCGAAGTAGCGTCTAGCACAGATACGCAGTATTTT
CDR3aa: CASSEVASSTDTQYF

j_gene: TRBJ2-2
v_gene: TRBV4-3
abundance: .
d_gene: .
CDR3nt: TGCGCCAGCAGCCTAGGACAGAACACCGGGGAGCTGTTTTTT
CDR3aa: CASSLGQNTGELFF

j_gene: TRBJ2-5
v_gene: TRBV11-2
abundance: .
d_gene: TRBD2
CDR3nt: TGTGCCAGCAGCTTAGATTTAAGCGGGAGTGGAGAGACCCAGTACTTC
CDR3aa: CASSLDLSGSGETQYF

j_gene: TRBJ2-3
v_gene: TRBV4-1
abundance: .
d_gene: .
CDR3nt: TGCGCCAGCAGCCGTTATTTATCTGGGACAGATACGCAGTATTTT
CDR3aa: CASSRYLSGTDTQYF

j_gene: TRBJ2-3
v_gene: TRBV18
abundance: once
d_gene: TRBD2
CDR3nt: TGTGCCAGCTCACCAGTAGCGGGAGTGGCCACAGATACGCAGTATTTT
CDR3aa: CASSPVAGVATDTQYF

j_gene: TRBJ1-2
v_gene: TRBV6-1
abundance: few
d_gene: TRBD1
CDR3nt: TGTGCCAGCAGTGAAGCGGGGACAGGGTTGGGCTACACCTTC
CDR3aa: CASSEAGTGLGYTF

j_gene: TRBJ2-7
v_gene: TRBV5-1
abundance: .
d_gene: .
CDR3nt: TGCGCCAGCAGCTTGGAAAGTGGCGGACACCTCTCCTACGAGCAGTACTTC
CDR3aa: CASSLESGGHLSYEQYF

j_gene: TRBJ2-7
v_gene: TRBV7-9
abundance: few
d_gene: .
CDR3nt: TGTGCCAGCAGCTTACCGCCCCTCTACGAGCAGTACTTC
CDR3aa: CASSLPPLYEQYF

j_gene: TRBJ2-5
v_gene: TRBV18
abundance: .
d_gene: .
CDR3nt: TGTGCCAGCTCACCAGGGACCCAAGAGACCCAGTACTTC
CDR3aa: CASSPGTQETQYF

j_gene: TRBJ2-1
v_gene: TRBV9
abundance: .
d_gene: TRBD2
CDR3nt: TGTGCCAGCAGCGTACGGACTAGCGGGAACAATGAGCAGTTCTTC
CDR3aa: CASSVRTSGNNEQFF

j_gene: TRBJ2-3
v_gene: TRBV19
abundance: .
d_gene: .
CDR3nt: TGTGCCAGTAGTGCCACTCGGTCAGATACGCAGTATTTT
CDR3aa: CASSATRSDTQYF

j_gene: TRBJ2-5
v_gene: TRBV7-6
abundance: once
d_gene: .
CDR3nt: TGTGCCAGCAGCTTACGGGACGACCAAGAGACCCAGTACTTC
CDR3aa: CASSLRDDQETQYF

j_gene: TRBJ1-1
v_gene: TRBV7-9
abundance: once
d_gene: .
CDR3nt: TGTGCCAGCCGACGAAACACTGAAGCTTTCTTT
CDR3aa: CASRRNTEAFF

j_gene: TRBJ1-2
v_gene: TRBV9
abundance: .
d_gene: .
CDR3nt: TGTGCCAGCAGCGCCCAAGAAACAGGGACCTATGGCTACACCTTC
CDR3aa: CASSAQETGTYGYTF

j_gene: TRBJ1-4
v_gene: TRBV4-2
abundance: .
d_gene: .
CDR3nt: TGTGCCAGCAGCCAAGATCGGGAAAAACTGTTTTTT
CDR3aa: CASSQDREKLFF

j_gene: TRBJ1-5
v_gene: TRBV28
abundance: .
d_gene: .
CDR3nt: TGTGCCAGCAGTTGGGGGACTACTTCAAATCAGCCCCAGCATTTT
CDR3aa: CASSWGTTSNQPQHF

j_gene: TRBJ2-5
v_gene: TRBV18
abundance: .
d_gene: .
CDR3nt: TGTGCCAGCTCACCAGGGGTCAAAGAGACCCAGTACTTC
CDR3aa: CASSPGVKETQYF

j_gene: TRBJ2-3
v_gene: TRBV7-9
abundance: .
d_gene: TRBD2
CDR3nt: TGTGCCAGCAGCTTAGGGCTAGCGGATCTACAGGATACGCAGTATTTT
CDR3aa: CASSLGLADLQDTQYF